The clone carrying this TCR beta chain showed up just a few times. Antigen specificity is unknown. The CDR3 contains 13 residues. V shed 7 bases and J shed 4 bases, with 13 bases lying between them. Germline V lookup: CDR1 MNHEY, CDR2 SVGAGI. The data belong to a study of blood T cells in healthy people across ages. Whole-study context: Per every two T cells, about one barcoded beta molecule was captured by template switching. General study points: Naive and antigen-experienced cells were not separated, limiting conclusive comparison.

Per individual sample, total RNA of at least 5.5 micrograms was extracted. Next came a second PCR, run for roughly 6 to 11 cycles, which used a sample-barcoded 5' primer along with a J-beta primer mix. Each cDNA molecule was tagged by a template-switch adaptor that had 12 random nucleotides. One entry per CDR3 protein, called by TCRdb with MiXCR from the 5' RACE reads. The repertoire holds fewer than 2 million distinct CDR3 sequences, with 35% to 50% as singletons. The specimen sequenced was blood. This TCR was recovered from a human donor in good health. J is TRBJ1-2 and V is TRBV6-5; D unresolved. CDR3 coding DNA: TGTGCCAGCACCAACGGATCACCCTATGGCTACACCTTC. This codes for CASTNGSPYGYTF.